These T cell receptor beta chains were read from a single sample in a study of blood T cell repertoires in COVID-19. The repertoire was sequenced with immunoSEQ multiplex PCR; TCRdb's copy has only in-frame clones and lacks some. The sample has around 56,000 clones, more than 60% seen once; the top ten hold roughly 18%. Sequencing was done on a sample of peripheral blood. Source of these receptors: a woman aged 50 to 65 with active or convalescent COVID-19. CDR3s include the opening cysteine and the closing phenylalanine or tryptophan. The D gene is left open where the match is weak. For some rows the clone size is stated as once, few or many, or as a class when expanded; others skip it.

CASSHETSARTDTQYF | TGCGCCAGCAGCCACGAAACTAGCGCCCGTACAGATACGCAGTATTTT | TRBJ2-3 | NA | TRBV5-1 | TRBD2
CASSFRGTGFNEQFF | TGTGCCAGCAGCTTTAGGGGGACAGGGTTCAATGAGCAGTTCTTC | TRBJ2-1 | NA | TRBV5-6 | TRBD1
CASSSDGGASEKLFF | TGTGCCAGCAGCTCCGACGGGGGTGCGAGTGAAAAACTGTTTTTT | TRBJ1-4 | NA | TRBV7-2 | NA
CASSSWATNTGELFF | TGTGCCAGCAGCTCCTGGGCCACGAACACCGGGGAGCTGTTTTTT | TRBJ2-2 | NA | TRBV9 | NA
CASSETGGVFDTQYF | TGCGCCAGCAGCGAGACAGGGGGAGTATTTGATACGCAGTATTTT | TRBJ2-3 | few | TRBV5-1 | TRBD1
CASSRTSGLTDTQYF | TGTGCCAGCAGTCGGACTAGCGGTCTCACAGATACGCAGTATTTT | TRBJ2-3 | NA | TRBV27 | TRBD2
CASSQIGSVETQYF | TGTGCCAGCAGCCAGATTGGGAGCGTGGAGACCCAGTACTTC | TRBJ2-5 | few | TRBV6-2/TRBV6-3 | NA
CASSLSGWAVPYEQYF | TGTGCCAGCAGTTTATCAGGCTGGGCCGTACCTTACGAGCAGTACTTC | TRBJ2-7 | NA | TRBV27 | NA
CASGKDDDRSGYTF | TGTGCCAGCGGAAAGGACGATGACAGGAGTGGCTACACCTTC | TRBJ1-2 | few | TRBV6-6 | NA
CAITMGQGAYEQYF | TGTGCCATCACCATGGGACAGGGGGCCTACGAGCAGTACTTC | TRBJ2-7 | NA | TRBV10-3 | TRBD1
CASRADYSNQPQHF | TGTGCCAGTAGGGCAGATTATAGCAATCAGCCCCAGCATTTT | TRBJ1-5 | NA | TRBV19 | NA
CAISQSSGVEQYF | TGTGCCATCAGTCAATCTAGCGGGGTCGAGCAGTACTTC | TRBJ2-7 | NA | TRBV10-3 | TRBD2
CASRAGTSGRWHNSGANVLTF | TGCGCCAGCAGGGCGGGGACTAGCGGGAGATGGCACAACTCTGGGGCCAACGTCCTGACTTTC | TRBJ2-6 | NA | TRBV10-2 | TRBD2
CASSSGTGYQPQHF | TGTGCCAGTAGTTCCGGGACAGGGTATCAGCCCCAGCATTTT | TRBJ1-5 | NA | TRBV19 | TRBD1
CASSIKSGGGASGNEQFF | TGTGCCAGTAGTATAAAAAGCGGAGGGGGGGCGTCGGGCAATGAGCAGTTCTTC | TRBJ2-1 | NA | TRBV19 | NA
CASSSRTGRAEKLFF | TGTGCCAGCAGCTCGCGGACAGGGAGAGCTGAAAAACTGTTTTTT | TRBJ1-4 | NA | TRBV3-1/TRBV3-2 | TRBD1
CAISQGGYGYTF | TGTGCCATCTCTCAGGGGGGCTATGGCTACACCTTC | TRBJ1-2 | NA | TRBV10-3 | TRBD1